Following are 20 T cell receptor beta chains from one sample sequenced in a study of immune cell composition in non-small cell lung cancer. Some clones are missing from TCRdb's copy, which holds only in-frame ones; the method was immunoSEQ multiplex PCR. The sample holds approximately 5,800 clones; roughly 73% are singletons and the top ten take 6% to 8%. Source material: lung tumor tissue. The receptors were gathered from a human donor with non-small cell lung cancer.

This chain uses TRBV2 with TRBJ2-5, with TRBD1 as a possible D gene (5 bases). The CDR3 consists of 14 residues. From germline, CDR1 is SNHLY and CDR2 FYNNEI. Trimming stripped 6 bases from V and 3 bases from J, with 14 bases between. CDR3 sequence reads: CASRASAREETQYF. The CDR3 DNA follows: TGTGCCAGCAGAGCCTCGGCCAGGGAAGAGACCCAGTACTTC.

This chain joins TRBV7-9 and TRBJ2-3, with D maybe TRBD1 (6 bases). Trimming shortened V by 4 bases and J by 11 bases, and 19 bases separated the two germline ends. The CDR3 spans 14 residues. Germline CDR1 and CDR2: SEHNR and FQNEAQ (reference sequence). CDR3 residues: CASSYQSNRAMQYF. Here the CDR3 DNA reads TGTGCCAGCAGCTACCAATCGAACAGGGCGATGCAGTATTTT.

This rearrangement joins TRBV11-1 to TRBJ2-7, with TRBD1 as a possible D gene (5 bases). The germline V gene encodes CDR1 SGHAT and CDR2 FQDESV (reference sequence). The CDR3 sequence is 12 residues long. This CDR3 reads CNRAGINYEQYF. CDR3 bases: TGTAATAGGGCAGGGATTAACTACGAGCAGTACTTC.

The rearrangement uses TRBV18 and TRBJ1-2; 8 bases are a match to TRBD1. Germline V lookup: CDR1 KGHSH, CDR2 LQKENI. V was pared by 0 bases and J by 7 bases, with 4 bases of the junction left unmatched. CDR3 length: 14 residues. CDR3 loop: CASSPPDRASGYTF. CDR3 DNA: TGTGCCAGCTCACCACCGGACAGGGCCAGTGGCTACACCTTC.

V usage is TRBV28 and J usage is TRBJ1-3; D ambiguous. This CDR3 region has 12 residues. CDR1 and CDR2 (germline): MDHEN, SYDVKM. The germline V and J ends were trimmed by 5 bases and 4 bases, with 6 bases remaining between them. For the CDR3, the DNA is TGTGCCAGCAGTCCACAGGGAAACACCATATATTTT. Its protein is CASSPQGNTIYF.

This chain links TRBV7-6 with TRBJ2-1; D possibly corresponds to TRBD1 (6 bases). Trimming shortened V by 1 base and J by 0 bases, and 19 bases separated the two germline ends. Germline CDR1 SGHVS, CDR2 FNYEAQ. This CDR3 contains 19 residues. DNA of the CDR3: TGTGCCAGCAGCTTAGGGACAGTTTTTTCCTCGAGCTCCTACAATGAGCAGTTCTTC. Encoded protein: CASSLGTVFSSSSYNEQFF.

This chain links TRBV6-5 with TRBJ2-7; TRBD2 agrees at 7 bases. The CDR3 contains 11 residues. Germline V gene sequence: CDR1 MNHEY, CDR2 SVGAGI. Trimming removed 5 bases from V and 7 bases from J; junction bases left unmatched: 2. CDR3 nucleotides: TGTGCCAGCAGTCTCGGGGGGGAGCAGTACTTC. Translated, it gives CASSLGGEQYF.

This clone was detected a few times. The CDR3 loop reads CAPGPPVSGNTIYF. CDR3 bases: TGTGCCCCAGGGCCTCCTGTCTCTGGAAACACCATATATTTT. The chain combines TRBV7-9 with TRBJ1-3; D may be TRBD1 (5 bases). V gave up 11 bases and J gave up 0 bases, with 14 bases separating them. Germline CDR1 is SEHNR and CDR2 is FQNEAQ (reference sequence). The CDR3 runs 14 residues.

This clone was observed a handful of times. V and J are TRBV30 and TRBJ2-6, with D possibly TRBD2 on 5 matching bases. CDR1 and CDR2 (germline): GTSNPN, SVGIG (reference sequence). This CDR3 region has 15 residues. The V end was cut by 0 bases, the J end by 3 bases, with 9 bases between. The CDR3 nucleotides are TGTGCCTGGAGTGTTCTAGGGAGTGGGGCCAACGTCCTGACTTTC. Amino acids: CAWSVLGSGANVLTF.

About this clone: This CDR3 is also generated by other DNA sequences in the sample. V gene TRBV6-4 combines with J gene TRBJ1-2; no reliable D call. Trimming pared 2 bases from V and 11 bases from J, leaving 12 bases between. The CDR3 sequence is 12 residues long. Looked up from germline, CDR1 is MRHNA and CDR2 is SNTAGT. This CDR3 is CASSDMGSGYTF. In DNA form, the CDR3 reads TGTGCCAGCAGTGACATGGGCTCTGGTTACACCTTC.

J is TRBJ2-5 and V is TRBV7-9; 9 positions match TRBD1. The germline CDR1 and CDR2 sequences are SEHNR and FQNEAQ (reference sequence). J was trimmed by 5 bases and V by 2 bases; bases with no gene match: 9. The length of the CDR3 is 16 residues. The CDR3 nucleotides read TGTGCCAGCAGCTTATCAACCGGGACAGGGTCCGAGACCCAGTACTTC. Protein: CASSLSTGTGSETQYF.

V usage is TRBV5-1 and J usage is TRBJ2-1; weak D call: TRBD2 (6 bases). The V end lost 1 base, the J end lost 4 bases, and 12 bases lay between the germline ends. CDR1 and CDR2 from the germline V gene are SGHRS and YFSETQ. This CDR3 contains 15 residues. The CDR3 DNA reads as TGCGCCAGCAGCTTGTCAGGACTAACTTACAATGAGCAGTTCTTC. It translates to CASSLSGLTYNEQFF. Looking up the rest from reference TRBV5-1 and TRBJ2-1 gives the full variable domain: KAGVTQTPRYLIKTRGQQVTLSCSPISGHRSVSWYQQTPGQGLQFLFEYFSETQRNKGNFPGRFSGRQFSNSRSEMNVSTLELGDSALYLCASSLSGLTYNEQFFGPGTRLTVL.

This clone is labeled as large. V usage is TRBV4-1 and J usage is TRBJ2-7; TRBD1 matches at 9 bases. The germline V gene has CDR1 MGHRA and CDR2 YSYEKL. Losses at the gene ends were 5 bases for V and 4 bases for J; bases not matched to a gene: 6. The CDR3 loop spans 14 amino acids. The CDR3 region is CASSYDRGKYEQYF. The CDR3 coding sequence is TGCGCCAGCAGCTACGACAGGGGGAAGTACGAGCAGTACTTC.

V usage is TRBV6-5 and J usage is TRBJ1-2; TRBD1 matches at 12 bases. The CDR3 covers 13 residues. V trimming: 4 bases; J trimming: 8 bases; junction bases outside the gene matches: 2. In germline, CDR1 is MNHEY, CDR2 SVGAGI. As DNA, the CDR3 is TGTGCCAGCAGTTCGGGACAGGGGGCCGGCTACACCTTC. This translates into CASSSGQGAGYTF.

The chain has TRBV7-2 and TRBJ2-5; 7 bases line up with TRBD1. V gave up 0 bases and J gave up 4 bases; unmatched junction bases: 5. Germline assignment: CDR1 SGHTA and CDR2 FQGNSA. The CDR3 has 15 residues. The CDR3 spells CASSLASYRGETQYF. Here the CDR3 DNA reads TGTGCCAGCAGCTTAGCTTCCTACAGGGGAGAGACCCAGTACTTC.

The chain is built from TRBV30 and TRBJ1-4; TRBD1 agrees at 9 bases. V trimming: 4 bases; J trimming: 6 bases; junction bases outside the gene matches: 6. The CDR3 has 14 residues. CDR1 is GTSNPN, CDR2 SVGIG, per germline (reference sequence). DNA for the CDR3: TGTGCCTGGAAGACAGGGGGGAGTGATGAAAAACTGTTTTTT. This encodes CAWKTGGSDEKLFF.

This chain links TRBV28 with TRBJ1-6; D is ambiguous. The V end lost 3 bases, the J end lost 7 bases, and 13 bases lay between the germline ends. The V gene's germline CDR1 is MDHEN and CDR2 SYDVKM. CDR3 length: 15 residues. The CDR3 DNA sequence: TGTGCCAGCAGTTTGGCGTCAGGCCACAATTCACCCCTCCACTTT. Translated: CASSLASGHNSPLHF.

The CDR3 DNA is TGCAGCGCCGTACTCCCCCTAGCGGGTATGACTGAGCAGTTCTTC. This translates into CSAVLPLAGMTEQFF. The V and J genes are TRBV29-1 and TRBJ2-1, with 8 positions matching TRBD2. The CDR3 extends over 15 amino acids. The germline V gene has CDR1 SQVTM and CDR2 ANQGSEA. With 7 bases clipped from V and 9 bases from J, the junction kept 17 bases outside the gene matches.

The chain uses TRBV2 and TRBJ1-5; D is ambiguous. V was shortened by 5 bases and J by 3 bases, with 11 bases between the two germline ends. Germline CDR1 and CDR2: SNHLY and FYNNEI. This CDR3 has 14 amino acids. CDR3 sequence reads: CASSYSALNQPQHF. The CDR3 DNA follows: TGTGCCAGCAGTTATTCAGCGCTCAATCAGCCCCAGCATTTT. Supplemented by reference TRBV2 and TRBJ1-5, the full variable domain reads EPEVTQTPSHQVTQMGQEVILRCVPISNHLYFYWYRQILGQKVEFLVSFYNNEISEKSEIFDDQFSVERPDGSNFTLKIRSTKLEDSAMYFCASSYSALNQPQHFGDGTRLSIL.

The chain uses TRBV5-4 and TRBJ1-5; D not resolved. CDR3 size: 13 residues. Germline V gene data show CDR1 as SGHNT and CDR2 as YYREEE (reference sequence). With 0 bases removed from V and 7 bases from J, the gap between germline ends came to 8 bases. The CDR3 DNA follows: TGTGCCAGCAGCTTGGCGGGTAGGCAGCCCCAGCATTTT. Protein: CASSLAGRQPQHF.